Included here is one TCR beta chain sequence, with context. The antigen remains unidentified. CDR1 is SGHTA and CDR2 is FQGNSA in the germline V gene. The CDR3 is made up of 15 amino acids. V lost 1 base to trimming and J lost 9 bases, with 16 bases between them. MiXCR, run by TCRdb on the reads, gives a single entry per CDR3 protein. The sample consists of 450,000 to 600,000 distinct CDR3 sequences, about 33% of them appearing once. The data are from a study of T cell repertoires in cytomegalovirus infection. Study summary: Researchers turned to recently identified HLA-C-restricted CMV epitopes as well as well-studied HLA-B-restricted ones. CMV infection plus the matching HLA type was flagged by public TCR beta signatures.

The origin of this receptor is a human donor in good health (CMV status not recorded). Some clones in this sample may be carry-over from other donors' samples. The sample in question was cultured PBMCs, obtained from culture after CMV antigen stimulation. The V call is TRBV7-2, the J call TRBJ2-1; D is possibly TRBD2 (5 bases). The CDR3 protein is CASSLGRTGSGEQFF. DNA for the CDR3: TGTGCCAGCAGCTTAGGCCGGACGGGGAGCGGTGAGCAGTTCTTC.